Below, 28 T cell receptor beta chains from the same sample are listed, as sequenced in a study of cytomegalovirus exposure and HLA in healthy donors. In the PCR, 60 Vbeta and 13 Jbeta primers were used. Sequenced by immunoSEQ multiplex PCR; TCRdb stores in-frame clones only, minus some. The sample holds around 85,000 clones, about 69% seen once. The specimen sequenced was PBMCs. The receptor set was obtained from a man in his 60s in good health and CMV-seronegative.

This clone showed up just once. This rearrangement joins TRBV14 to TRBJ1-4, with D perhaps matching TRBD1 (6 bases). The CDR3 runs to 15 residues. Trimming left V 4 bases short and J 3 bases short, with 12 bases between. Germline V gene data show CDR1 as SGHDN and CDR2 as FVKESK. The CDR3 region is CASSPFNRANEKLFF. In DNA, the CDR3 is TGTGCCAGCAGCCCCTTTAACAGGGCTAATGAAAAACTGTTTTTT. Complete variable domain (other parts from reference TRBV14 and TRBJ1-4): EAGVTQFPSHSVIEKGQTVTLRCDPISGHDNLYWYRRVMGKEIKFLLHFVKESKQDESGMPNNRFLAERTGGTYSTLKVQPAELEDSGVYFCASSPFNRANEKLFFGSGTQLSVL.

V usage is TRBV7-9 and J usage is TRBJ1-1; weak D call: TRBD1 (6 bases). The CDR3 covers 15 residues. The ends were cut back, 2 bases at V and 1 base at J, with 11 bases in the middle. The germline gives CDR1 SEHNR, CDR2 FQNEAQ (reference sequence). The CDR3 DNA is TGTGCCAGCAGCTTAAGGGGGGGAAGGAACACTGAAGCTTTCTTT. It encodes CASSLRGGRNTEAFF.

This clone was seen only a few times. V is TRBV30 and J is TRBJ2-3; 11 bases are a match to TRBD1. CDR3 length: 15 residues. Trimming took 5 bases from V and 5 from J; bases not matched to a gene: 9. The germline gives CDR1 GTSNPN, CDR2 SVGIG (reference sequence). CDR3 in DNA: TGTGCCTGGGCCCGGGACAGGGGGAATCGAGATACGCAGTATTTT. This translates into CAWARDRGNRDTQYF.

The chain is built from TRBV4-2 and TRBJ2-7; 11 bases fit TRBD2. CDR3 size: 16 residues. Germline-derived CDR1 and CDR2 are LGHNA and YNFKEQ. The ends lost 0 bases at V and 3 bases at J; junction bases unmatched: 4. Written as DNA, the CDR3 is TGTGCCAGCAGCCAAGATGGGCTAGCGGGGGGCTACGAGCAGTACTTC. Translated: CASSQDGLAGGYEQYF.

The gene calls are TRBV6-5 and TRBJ1-1; D not certain. Germline values: CDR1 MNHEY, CDR2 SVGAGI. The CDR3 covers 13 residues. Trimming shortened V by 6 bases and J by 6 bases, and 14 bases separated the two germline ends. CDR3 region: CASRRPTGSEAFF. Here the CDR3 DNA reads TGTGCCAGCAGGCGCCCAACGGGTTCTGAAGCTTTCTTT.

The chain links TRBV30 to TRBJ1-3; D might be TRBD1 (6 bases). V was clipped by 7 bases and J by 0 bases, with 13 bases between them. The CDR3 has 14 amino acids. Germline V gene data show CDR1 as GTSNPN and CDR2 as SVGIG (reference sequence). The DNA of the CDR3 is TGTGCCTTCTCCGGGACATTCTCTGGAAACACCATATATTTT. Translation gives CAFSGTFSGNTIYF.

This chain connects TRBV30 to TRBJ2-3; 8 positions match TRBD1. The CDR3 is made up of 13 amino acids. The V and J ends lost 7 bases and 4 bases, in that order; junction bases with no gene match: 7. Per germline, CDR1 GTSNPN and CDR2 SVGIG (reference sequence). The CDR3 DNA follows: TGTGCCTCCCAGGGGGCGACGGCAGATACGCAGTATTTT. This translates into CASQGATADTQYF.

The J gene is TRBJ2-5, the V gene TRBV6-5; 11 bases align to TRBD1. The germline gives CDR1 MNHEY, CDR2 SVGAGI. The CDR3 contains 15 residues. The V segment lost 5 bases and the J segment 3 bases; nucleotides outside the gene matches: 5. CDR3 nucleotides: TGTGCCAGCAGTCGACCGGGACAGGGGGAAGAGACCCAGTACTTC. It codes for CASSRPGQGEETQYF.

The chain joins TRBV12-5 to TRBJ2-1; TRBD1 matches 9 bases. Germline V gene data show CDR1 as LGHNT and CDR2 as FRNRAP. The CDR3 runs 18 residues. V lost 5 bases, J lost 4 bases, and 15 bases stayed unmatched. CDR3 nucleotide sequence: TGTGCTAGTGGTAGACAAGACCGGGACAGGGTGTCATACAATGAGCAGTTCTTC. This translates into CASGRQDRDRVSYNEQFF.

V and J are TRBV29-1 and TRBJ2-7, with TRBD1 matching 10 bases. V trimming: 4 bases; J trimming: 4 bases; junction bases outside the gene matches: 7. The length of the CDR3 is 14 residues. CDR1 is SQVTM, CDR2 ANQGSEA, per germline. This CDR3 is CSVGRDRGGYEQYF. Here the CDR3 DNA reads TGCAGCGTTGGCCGGGACAGGGGAGGATACGAGCAGTACTTC.

This clone was counted a few times. The chain has TRBV2 and TRBJ1-1, with 10 bases fitting TRBD1. J gave up 1 base and V 6 bases, and 5 bases lay outside the gene matches. This CDR3 spans 15 amino acids. Germline CDR1 and CDR2: SNHLY and FYNNEI. CDR3 in amino acids: CASSRDRGGNTEAFF. CDR3 sequence (DNA): TGTGCCAGCAGCCGGGACAGGGGTGGGAACACTGAAGCTTTCTTT.

The V and J genes are TRBV5-1 and TRBJ1-6; D call uncertain. The CDR3 is 15 residues long. The V end was cut by 0 bases, the J end by 7 bases, with 11 bases between. CDR1 SGHRS and CDR2 YFSETQ come from the germline V gene. The CDR3 bases are TGCGCCAGCAGCTTGGGAGGGTATGGGAATTCACCCCTCCACTTT. Its translation is CASSLGGYGNSPLHF.

CDR3 DNA sequence: TGTGCCAGCAGTTACTCGGCGGTTATGAACACTGAAGCTTTCTTT. It translates to CASSYSAVMNTEAFF. The chain recombines TRBV6-6 with TRBJ1-1; D gene ambiguous. Deletions cut 0 bases from V and 0 bases from J, with 8 bases between. The length of the CDR3 is 15 residues. In germline, CDR1 is MNHNY, CDR2 SVGAGI (reference sequence).

The rearrangement links TRBV18 to TRBJ2-1, with TRBD2 matching over 13 bases. This CDR3 is 16 amino acids long. The trim removed 3 bases at V and 9 bases at J, leaving 8 bases unmatched. Looked up from germline, CDR1 is KGHSH and CDR2 is LQKENI. Here the CDR3 reads CASSPPTSGGVLEQFF. The CDR3 DNA follows: TGTGCCAGCTCACCTCCCACTAGCGGGGGGGTCCTTGAGCAGTTCTTC.

This chain connects TRBV12-5 to TRBJ2-3, with 7 bases identical to TRBD2. V lost 6 bases to trimming and J lost 6 bases; unmatched junction nucleotides: 12. CDR3 size: 15 residues. Germline values: CDR1 LGHNT, CDR2 FRNRAP. The CDR3 DNA reads TGTGCTAGTGGCCGGGGGGACCCTGGGTCGGATACGCAGTATTTT. Translating gives CASGRGDPGSDTQYF.

The chain employs TRBV6-1 and TRBJ2-1; TRBD2 agrees at 15 bases. Germline V CDR1 and CDR2: MNHNS, SASEGT. The CDR3 is 12 amino acids. Unmatched junction bases numbered 3, after V lost 6 bases and J lost 15 bases. CDR3 loop: CASRGTSGGPFF. CDR3 nucleotides: TGTGCCAGCAGGGGGACTAGCGGGGGGCCGTTCTTC.

This chain uses TRBV4-2 with TRBJ2-3; 10 bases are a match to TRBD2. After removal of 0 bases from V and 0 bases from J, the junction contained 3 bases not matched to a gene. The CDR3 length is 17 residues. Germline V gene lookup returns CDR1 LGHNA and CDR2 YNFKEQ. Written as DNA, the CDR3 is TGTGCCAGCAGCCAAGAGTCACTAGCGGGGAGCACAGATACGCAGTATTTT. Translating it yields CASSQESLAGSTDTQYF.

This clone was seen a few times. The chain couples TRBV2 to TRBJ1-2, with 7 nucleotides matching TRBD1. The CDR3 contains 14 residues. Trimming cost V 6 bases and J 2 bases; bases outside gene matches: 6. The germline V gene encodes CDR1 SNHLY and CDR2 FYNNEI. The CDR3 here is CASRAGQPNYGYTF. DNA for the CDR3: TGTGCCAGCAGGGCGGGACAGCCAAACTATGGCTACACCTTC.

The chain recombines TRBV5-1 with TRBJ2-1, with 10 bases matching TRBD2. The CDR3 is made up of 16 amino acids. Per germline, CDR1 SGHRS and CDR2 YFSETQ. V lost 1 base to trimming and J lost 7 bases; unmatched junction nucleotides: 8. The CDR3 nucleotides read TGCGCCAGCAGCTTGAGCAGCGGGGGGGCTGGGAATGAGCAGTTCTTC. Encoded protein: CASSLSSGGAGNEQFF.

This clone was seen once. The V and J genes are TRBV27 and TRBJ2-5, with TRBD2 matching over 7 bases. Germline values: CDR1 MNHEY, CDR2 SMNVEV (reference sequence). The CDR3 has 14 residues. The trim removed 6 bases at V and 5 bases at J, leaving 9 bases unmatched. CDR3 DNA sequence: TGTGCCAGCAGGGCCTTGGGGGGGACGGAGACCCAGTACTTC. Its translation is CASRALGGTETQYF.

V usage is TRBV7-3 and J usage is TRBJ1-1, with a weak D call TRBD1 (5 bases). Germline V gene lookup returns CDR1 SGHTA and CDR2 FQGTGA. V lost 1 base to trimming and J lost 4 bases, with 10 bases between them. CDR3 length equals 14 residues. The CDR3 loop is CASSLNGGGTEAFF. CDR3 DNA: TGTGCCAGCAGCTTAAATGGGGGAGGCACTGAAGCTTTCTTT.

This clone occurred a few times. The rearrangement links TRBV12-5 to TRBJ1-5; D not resolved. This CDR3 is 11 amino acids long. Trimming cost V 5 bases and J 3 bases, with 2 bases left between them. CDR1 and CDR2 from the germline V gene are LGHNT and FRNRAP. The DNA of the CDR3 is TGTGCTAGTGGTCTCAATCAGCCCCAGCATTTT. Protein product: CASGLNQPQHF.

The J gene is TRBJ1-4, the V gene TRBV6-1, with TRBD1 matching 8 bases. Germline loops: CDR1 MNHNS, CDR2 SASEGT. The CDR3 length is 17 residues. Trimming at V came to 0 bases and at J to 6 bases, leaving 9 bases not matched to a gene. The CDR3 loop reads CASSEALRQGADEKLFF. As DNA, the CDR3 is TGTGCCAGCAGTGAAGCGCTTCGGCAGGGGGCTGATGAAAAACTGTTTTTT.

The chain recombines TRBV6-1 with TRBJ1-3; D remains ambiguous. Germline V CDR1 and CDR2: MNHNS, SASEGT. The CDR3 is 17 amino acids. V was clipped by 2 bases and J by 0 bases, with 14 bases between them. The CDR3 nucleotides read TGTGCCAGCAGTGAAACGGTCGGTGGCGGCTCTGGAAACACCATATATTTT. Translated: CASSETVGGGSGNTIYF.

In this sample, this clone turned up a few times. The J gene is TRBJ1-1, the V gene TRBV4-2; the D gene is possibly TRBD1 (6 bases). This CDR3 region has 17 residues. The germline CDR1 and CDR2 sequences are LGHNA and YNFKEQ. Trimming pared 0 bases from V and 2 bases from J, leaving 16 bases between. The CDR3 loop reads CASSQDPWGGANTEAFF. Written as DNA, the CDR3 is TGTGCCAGCAGCCAAGATCCATGGGGGGGGGCTAACACTGAAGCTTTCTTT.

The chain combines TRBV27 with TRBJ2-7; possibly TRBD1 for D (5 bases). CDR3 length: 17 amino acids. V lost 5 bases and J 2 bases, leaving 22 bases between the germline ends. Germline-derived CDR1 and CDR2 are MNHEY and SMNVEV (reference sequence). CDR3 bases: TGTGCCAGCAGTGCAACTCTAGGGGTGTTACCGCCCTACGAGCAGTACTTC. This sequence encodes CASSATLGVLPPYEQYF.

This rearrangement joins TRBV7-9 to TRBJ2-7, with D possibly TRBD1 on 6 matching bases. The CDR3 totals 13 residues. Trimming left V 6 bases short and J 0 bases short, with 9 bases between. CDR1 and CDR2 from the germline V gene are SEHNR and FQNEAQ (reference sequence). Here the CDR3 DNA reads TGTGCCAGCAGGAGGGGGACCTCCTACGAGCAGTACTTC. Amino acids: CASRRGTSYEQYF.

In this sample, this clone turned up a few times. The gene calls are TRBV7-9 and TRBJ2-5, with 7 bases matching TRBD2. J lost 4 bases, V lost 3 bases, and 11 bases had no gene match. The CDR3 extends over 16 amino acids. Per the germline V gene, CDR1 is SEHNR and CDR2 is FQNEAQ (reference sequence). This CDR3 is CASSLGGSQVAETQYF. CDR3 in DNA: TGTGCCAGCAGCTTGGGGGGGAGCCAAGTTGCAGAGACCCAGTACTTC.